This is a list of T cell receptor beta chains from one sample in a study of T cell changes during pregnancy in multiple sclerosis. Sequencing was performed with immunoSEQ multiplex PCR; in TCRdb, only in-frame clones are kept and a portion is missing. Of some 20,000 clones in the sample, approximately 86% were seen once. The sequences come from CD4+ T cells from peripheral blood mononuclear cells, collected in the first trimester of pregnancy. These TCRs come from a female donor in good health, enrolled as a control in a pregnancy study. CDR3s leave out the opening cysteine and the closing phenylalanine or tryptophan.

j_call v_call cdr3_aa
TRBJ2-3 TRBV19 ASRPTSTDTQY
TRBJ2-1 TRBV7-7 ASSSATSGRYNEQF
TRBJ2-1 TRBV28 ASSSPWTGANEQF
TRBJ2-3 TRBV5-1 ASSDTSADFTDTQY
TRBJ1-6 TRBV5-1 ASSPHAEQGSWSPLH
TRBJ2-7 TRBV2 AAKWGPSSYEQY
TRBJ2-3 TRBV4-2 ASSQGDFTDTQY
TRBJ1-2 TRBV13 ASSRTVLYGYT
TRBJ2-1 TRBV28 ASTTPIGSYNEQF
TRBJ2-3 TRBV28 ASSFFFLGTDTQY
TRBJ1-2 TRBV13 ASSLGVGTGAYGYT
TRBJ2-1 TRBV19 ASSGQGIYNEQF
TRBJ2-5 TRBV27 ASSFSPQETQY
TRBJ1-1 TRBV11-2 ASSLGQGKGAF
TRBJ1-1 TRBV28 ASSQPSQRMAF
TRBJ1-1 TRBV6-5 ASSYRGGEAF
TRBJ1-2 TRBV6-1 ASSAQGAQDYGYT
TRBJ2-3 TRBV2 ASSEISGTDTDTQY
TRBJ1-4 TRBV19 ASSLGTASNEKLF
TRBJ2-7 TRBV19 ASSNLGTDLYEQY
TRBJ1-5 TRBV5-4 ASSFEGNQPQH
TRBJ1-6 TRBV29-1 SAGTGGNSPLH
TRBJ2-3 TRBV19 ASSISTGGADTQY
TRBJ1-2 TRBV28 ASSATGAFNYGYT
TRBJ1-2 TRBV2 ASSEGGRDPYGYT
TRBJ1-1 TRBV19 AKSQGETEAF
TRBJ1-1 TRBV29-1 SVQQGNTEAF
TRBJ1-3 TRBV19 ASRQDRFSGNTIY
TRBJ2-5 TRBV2 ASSDRRETQY
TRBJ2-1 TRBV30 AWASGTGENNEQF
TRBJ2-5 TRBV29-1 SVGRRLAGEETQY